Presented here are 3 T cell receptor beta chains from one specimen sequenced in a study of CD8 T cells in ankylosing spondylitis. TCRdb analysed the 5' RACE reads with MiXCR anew, one entry per CDR3 protein. The table has about 150,000 distinct CDR3 sequences, just under 7.5% seen once. Sequencing used blood, either unsorted or a sorted T cell fraction (not recorded which). All receptors derive from a female donor with ankylosing spondylitis or in good health (not recorded which).

This clonotype has ten or more counts. Germline is not matched at one junction end, which may reflect a read error. The chain uses TRBV7-9 and TRBJ1-2; D gene unclear. The germline gives CDR1 SEHNR, CDR2 FQNEAQ (reference sequence). This CDR3 spans 14 amino acids. CDR3 amino acids: CASSLAGENYGYTF. The CDR3 DNA reads TGCGCCAGCAGCTTGGCCGGAGAAAACTATGGCTACACCTTC.

This clonotype appeared many times. CDR3 in amino acids: CASSSEVRQPQHF. The CDR3 DNA reads as TGTGCCAGCAGCTCCGAAGTAAGGCAGCCCCAGCATTTT. The rearrangement uses TRBV7-2 and TRBJ1-5; D is undetermined. The germline V and J ends were trimmed by 4 bases and 7 bases, with 11 bases remaining between them. The CDR3 covers 13 residues. CDR1 is SGHTA, CDR2 FQGNSA, per germline. The full variable domain, with the rest looked up from reference TRBV7-2 and TRBJ1-5, is GAGVSQSPSNKVTEKGKDVELRCDPISGHTALYWYRQSLGQGLEFLIYFQGNSAPDKSGLPSDRFSAERTGGSVSTLTIQRTQQEDSAVYLCASSSEVRQPQHFGDGTRLSIL.

The table lists this clonotype with many counts. V usage is TRBV20-1 and J usage is TRBJ2-2; tentative D call: TRBD2 (7 bases). CDR1 DFQATT and CDR2 SNEGSKA come from the germline V gene (reference sequence). Between the trimmed V and J ends, which lost 0 bases and 4 bases, there was a span of 21 bases. The CDR3 runs to 18 residues. The CDR3 DNA is TGCAGTGCTAGAGATCGGCAGGGGCGGAGCGGGGCCACCGGGGAGCTGTTTTTT. This codes for CSARDRQGRSGATGELFF.